The 20 T cell receptor beta chains listed next were all sequenced from one sample in a study of CD8+CD57+ T cells in acquired aplastic anemia listed by TCRdb under 2018. The listed sequencing device is Illumina HiSeq 2000. TCR beta VDJ combination and CDR3 sequence profiling used genomic DNA as the template. TCRdb trimmed the raw reads at Q25, called clones with MiXCR and kept productive beta chains. Here each entry gathers all rows of one CDR3 protein and keeps the most common genes and DNA. Here the sample has 100,000 to 120,000 distinct CDR3 sequences; 51% occur a single time. Roughly a third of the sample is in the top ten clones. Sequenced input: sorted CD4+, CD8+, or CD8+CD57+ T cells (not recorded which) from PBMCs. The receptors were sampled from a human donor in good health, serving as a control.

This clonotype has at least ten counts. The V and J genes are TRBV7-8 and TRBJ2-2; D not resolved. The CDR3 sequence is 11 residues long. Germline CDR1 and CDR2: SGHVS and FQNEAQ. The germline V and J ends were trimmed by 2 bases and 7 bases, with 2 bases remaining between them. In DNA form, the CDR3 reads TGTGCCAGCAGCTTAAGCGGGGAGCTGTTTTTT. It encodes CASSLSGELFF.

This chain links TRBV2 with TRBJ1-6; the match to TRBD1 covers 10 bases. Germline V gene data show CDR1 as SNHLY and CDR2 as FYNNEI. V lost 4 bases to trimming and J lost 10 bases; unmatched junction nucleotides: 7. The CDR3 extends over 15 amino acids. CDR3 amino acids: CASSGTGGTISPLHF. The CDR3 bases are TGTGCCAGCAGTGGGACAGGGGGAACAATATCACCCCTCCACTTT.

This clonotype was seen a few times. The rearrangement joins TRBV12-3 or TRBV12-4 to TRBJ1-4; TRBD1 is a possible D gene (6 bases). V lost 7 bases, J lost 8 bases, and 17 bases lay in between. The CDR3 is 14 residues long. Written as DNA, the CDR3 is TGTGCCAGCAACACACAGGGCTCCGAGGAAAAACTGTTTTTT. Encoded protein: CASNTQGSEEKLFF.

The chain links TRBV10-3 to TRBJ1-2, with D possibly TRBD1 on 5 matching bases. There are 13 residues in the CDR3. Per the germline V gene, CDR1 is ENHRY and CDR2 is SYGVKD. The V end lost 7 bases, the J end lost 6 bases, and 15 bases lay between the germline ends. CDR3 bases: TGTGCCATCAATGGACACGATGGGGATGGCTACACCTTC. Translated: CAINGHDGDGYTF.

On this clonotype: A read error is possible here, since a much larger clone lies one base away. The CDR3 nucleotides read TGTGCCAGCAGCCCGGACGAGGGATTGAGCACTGAAGCTTTCTTT. It codes for CASSPDEGLSTEAFF. This chain links TRBV5-6 with TRBJ1-1; D gene ambiguous. The length of the CDR3 is 15 residues. V lost 4 bases and J lost 4, with 17 bases in between. CDR1 is SGHDT and CDR2 is YYEEEE in the germline V gene.

This clonotype was counted at least ten times. The J gene is TRBJ2-2, the V gene TRBV7-6; the D gene is possibly TRBD2 (5 bases). This CDR3 is built from 15 residues. With 2 bases removed from V and 0 bases from J, the gap between germline ends came to 7 bases. Germline V gene sequence: CDR1 SGHVS, CDR2 FNYEAQ. The CDR3 sequence: CASSLLGANTGELFF. The CDR3, as DNA: TGTGCCAGCAGCTTACTCGGGGCGAACACCGGGGAGCTGTTTTTT. The full variable domain, its missing parts supplied by reference TRBV7-6 and TRBJ2-2, is GAGVSQSPRYKVTKRGQDVALRCDPISGHVSLYWYRQALGQGPEFLTYFNYEAQQDKSGLPNDRFSAERPEGSISTLTIQRTEQRDSAMYRCASSLLGANTGELFFGEGSRLTVL.

With respect to this clonotype: Likely a read error: the CDR3 ends without its conserved phenylalanine or tryptophan. The DNA is omitted, as the CDR3 cannot be located on it reliably, and the CDR3 follows TCRdb's listing. The genes are TRBV25-1 and TRBJ2-5. The CDR3 length is 15 residues, termini included. Per germline, CDR1 MGHDK and CDR2 SYGVNS. This CDR3 is CASSHTSGYQETQHL.

This clonotype was picked up a small number of times. This chain uses TRBV9 with TRBJ2-3, with D possibly matching TRBD1 (7 bases). Germline assignment: CDR1 SGDLS and CDR2 YYNGEE. V was cut by 7 bases and J by 4 bases, with 10 bases left in between. The CDR3 totals 12 residues. CDR3: CASGGGADTQYF. CDR3 DNA: TGTGCCAGCGGAGGGGGCGCAGATACGCAGTATTTT.

This chain uses TRBV7-3 with TRBJ2-3; 10 bases are shared with TRBD1. CDR3 length: 14 amino acids. Per germline, CDR1 SGHTA and CDR2 FQGTGA. Trimming removed 5 bases from V and 4 bases from J; junction bases left unmatched: 3. CDR3 protein: CASSEGQGADTQYF. Written as DNA, the CDR3 is TGTGCCAGCAGCGAAGGACAGGGGGCAGATACGCAGTATTTT.

The chain combines TRBV9 with TRBJ2-1; tentatively, D is TRBD2 (6 bases). Germline values: CDR1 SGDLS, CDR2 YYNGEE. Trimming cost V 3 bases and J 12 bases, with 16 bases left between them. The CDR3 is 13 residues long. CDR3 bases: TGTGCCAGCAGCGACACTAGCCGGACTGGGCAGTTCTTC. Protein product: CASSDTSRTGQFF.

The V call is TRBV29-1, the J call TRBJ2-3, with 8 bases lining up with TRBD2. Looked up from germline, CDR1 is SQVTM and CDR2 is ANQGSEA. This CDR3 is 16 amino acids long. CDR3 sequence reads: CSARDAQREFTDTQYF. In nucleotides, the CDR3 is TGCAGTGCTAGAGATGCCCAGCGGGAGTTCACAGATACGCAGTATTTT.

There are many counts of this clonotype. The J gene is TRBJ1-2, the V gene TRBV11-2; 11 bases fit TRBD1. V trimming: 2 bases; J trimming: 6 bases; junction bases outside the gene matches: 2. CDR3 length: 14 residues. The germline gives CDR1 SGHAT, CDR2 FQNNGV. The CDR3 DNA is TGTGCCAGCAGCTTACCGGACAGGGGGCATGGCTACACCTTC. Translating gives CASSLPDRGHGYTF.

This clonotype appeared a few times. Just one base apart from a much larger clone, this may be a read error. The chain has TRBV4-1 and TRBJ1-1; D possibly corresponds to TRBD1 (5 bases). Germline V gene sequence: CDR1 MGHRA, CDR2 YSYEKL. The CDR3 length is 16 residues. The CDR3 sequence: CASSQMPGLQNTGAFF. CDR3 sequence (DNA): TGCGCCAGCAGCCAAATGCCGGGACTCCAGAACACTGGAGCTTTCTTT.

This clonotype was seen repeatedly, ten times or more. This chain joins TRBV4-3 and TRBJ2-1; TRBD1 might be the D (5 bases). The germline V gene encodes CDR1 LGHNA and CDR2 YSLEER. Trimming shortened V by 1 base and J by 2 bases, and 9 bases separated the two germline ends. This CDR3 has 15 residues. CDR3 nucleotide sequence: TGCGCCAGCAGCCAAGTGGTCAGGGCCTACAATGAGCAGTTCTTC. Its translation is CASSQVVRAYNEQFF.

On this clonotype: A much larger clonotype is one base distant, so this may be a read error. The rearrangement joins TRBV6-1 to TRBJ1-1; no reliable D call. This CDR3 spans 17 amino acids. Deletions cut 7 bases from V and 3 bases from J, with 24 bases between. Germline CDR1 MNHNS, CDR2 SASEGT. The CDR3 DNA reads TGTGCCAGCAAAGTCCGGCCGCTCTTTAATTTTTACACTGAAGCTTTCTTT. This gives the protein CASKVRPLFNFYTEAFF.

CDR3 sequence (DNA): TGTGCCAGCAGCTTATACCGGGACAGACTAGATGGCTACACCTTC. As protein: CASSLYRDRLDGYTF. V usage is TRBV9 and J usage is TRBJ1-2; 7 nucleotides agree with TRBD1. The germline V gene has CDR1 SGDLS and CDR2 YYNGEE. The CDR3 spans 15 residues. Germline trimming cut 4 bases from V and 6 bases from J; bases unmatched to any gene: 12.

This rearrangement joins TRBV19 to TRBJ2-5; no firm D call. The germline gives CDR1 LNHDA, CDR2 SQIVND (reference sequence). V was pared by 3 bases and J by 2 bases, with 13 bases between. The CDR3 runs to 15 residues. The CDR3 sequence is CASSIYGRKQETQYF. DNA of the CDR3: TGTGCCAGTAGTATCTATGGCAGGAAGCAAGAGACCCAGTACTTC.

The chain employs TRBV29-1 and TRBJ1-1; D may be TRBD1 (5 bases). CDR1 is SQVTM, CDR2 ANQGSEA, per germline. V was shortened by 6 bases and J by 1 base, with 18 bases between the two germline ends. CDR3 length equals 15 residues. The CDR3 nucleotides read TGCAGCGTACTAGGGGAGGGACGGGCGAACACTGAAGCTTTCTTT. Translation: CSVLGEGRANTEAFF.

This clonotype was found many times. The CDR3 protein is CASSTRQFPNQPQHF. Here the CDR3 DNA reads TGTGCCAGCAGCACGCGACAGTTCCCGAATCAGCCCCAGCATTTT. The V call is TRBV13, the J call TRBJ1-5, with D perhaps matching TRBD1 (5 bases). The CDR3 runs to 15 residues. From germline, CDR1 is PRHDT and CDR2 FYEKMQ (reference sequence). The V end lost 5 bases, the J end lost 4 bases, and 15 bases lay between the germline ends. The full variable domain, its missing parts supplied by reference TRBV13 and TRBJ1-5, is AAGVIQSPRHLIKEKRETATLKCYPIPRHDTVYWYQQGPGQDPQFLISFYEKMQSDKGSIPDRFSAQQFSDYHSELNMSSLELGDSALYFCASSTRQFPNQPQHFGDGTRLSIL.

The J gene is TRBJ2-1, the V gene TRBV7-2, with D possibly matching TRBD1 (5 bases). Trimming shortened V by 4 bases and J by 7 bases, and 11 bases separated the two germline ends. In germline, CDR1 is SGHTA, CDR2 FQGNSA. The CDR3 spans 13 residues. The CDR3 sequence is CASSSPPGNEQFF. Written as DNA, the CDR3 is TGTGCCAGCAGCTCCCCGCCAGGGAATGAGCAGTTCTTC. Full variable domain (remainder filled in from reference TRBV7-2 and TRBJ2-1): GAGVSQSPSNKVTEKGKDVELRCDPISGHTALYWYRQSLGQGLEFLIYFQGNSAPDKSGLPSDRFSAERTGGSVSTLTIQRTQQEDSAVYLCASSSPPGNEQFFGPGTRLTVL.